The rows below give T cell receptor beta chains drawn from one sample of a study of CD8+CD57+ T cells in acquired aplastic anemia. TCRdb re-called the reads through MiXCR, storing one row per CDR3 protein. The repertoire includes fewer than 200,000 distinct CDR3 sequences, about 60% of them detected once, and about 41% sits in the top ten. The sequencing sample was made of sorted CD4+, CD8+, or CD8+CD57+ T cells (not recorded which) from PBMCs. Source of these receptors: a human donor in good health. The CDR3 runs from the conserved cysteine through the conserved F or W. A D gene is named only where the DNA matches it firmly. Expanded clones get a size class; other rows say once, few or many, or leave the size out.

V gene: TRBV11-2; clone size: -; J gene: TRBJ2-7; D gene: -; CDR3 protein: CASSREGVMGEQYF; CDR3 DNA: TGTGCCAGCAGCCGTGAGGGGGTCATGGGCGAGCAGTACTTC
V gene: TRBV7-9; clone size: few; J gene: TRBJ2-7; D gene: TRBD2; CDR3 protein: CASSLESSGRYEQYF; CDR3 DNA: TGTGCCAGCAGCTTAGAGAGTAGCGGGAGGTACGAGCAGTACTTC
V gene: TRBV2; clone size: -; J gene: TRBJ2-5; D gene: TRBD1; CDR3 protein: CASSGQGQETQYF; CDR3 DNA: TGTGCCAGCAGTGGACAGGGGCAAGAGACCCAGTACTTC
V gene: TRBV24-1; clone size: many; J gene: TRBJ2-1; D gene: TRBD1; CDR3 protein: CATSETGFDEQFF; CDR3 DNA: TGTGCCACCAGTGAGACAGGGTTCGATGAGCAGTTCTTC
V gene: TRBV20-1; clone size: -; J gene: TRBJ1-1; D gene: -; CDR3 protein: CSGPPAGRRNTEAFF; CDR3 DNA: TGCAGTGGACCTCCCGCGGGCCGGCGGAACACTGAAGCTTTCTTT
V gene: TRBV7-9; clone size: once; J gene: TRBJ2-7; D gene: -; CDR3 protein: CASSLGGSEQYF; CDR3 DNA: TGTGCCAGCAGCTTGGGGGGCAGCGAGCAGTACTTC
V gene: TRBV20-1; clone size: few; J gene: TRBJ2-7; D gene: TRBD1; CDR3 protein: CSARRTGYEQYF; CDR3 DNA: TGCAGTGCTCGCCGGACAGGCTACGAGCAGTACTTC
V gene: TRBV20-1; clone size: -; J gene: TRBJ2-7; D gene: TRBD1; CDR3 protein: CSALSRTGFGEQYF; CDR3 DNA: TGCAGTGCCCTCAGCCGGACAGGGTTTGGTGAGCAGTACTTC
V gene: TRBV5-1; clone size: -; J gene: TRBJ2-7; D gene: TRBD1; CDR3 protein: CASSPLQGARSNEQYF; CDR3 DNA: TGCGCCAGCAGCCCGTTACAGGGGGCGAGGAGCAACGAGCAGTACTTC
V gene: TRBV20-1; clone size: -; J gene: TRBJ1-1; D gene: -; CDR3 protein: CSARVRSEAFF; CDR3 DNA: TGCAGTGCTAGAGTCAGGTCTGAAGCTTTCTTT